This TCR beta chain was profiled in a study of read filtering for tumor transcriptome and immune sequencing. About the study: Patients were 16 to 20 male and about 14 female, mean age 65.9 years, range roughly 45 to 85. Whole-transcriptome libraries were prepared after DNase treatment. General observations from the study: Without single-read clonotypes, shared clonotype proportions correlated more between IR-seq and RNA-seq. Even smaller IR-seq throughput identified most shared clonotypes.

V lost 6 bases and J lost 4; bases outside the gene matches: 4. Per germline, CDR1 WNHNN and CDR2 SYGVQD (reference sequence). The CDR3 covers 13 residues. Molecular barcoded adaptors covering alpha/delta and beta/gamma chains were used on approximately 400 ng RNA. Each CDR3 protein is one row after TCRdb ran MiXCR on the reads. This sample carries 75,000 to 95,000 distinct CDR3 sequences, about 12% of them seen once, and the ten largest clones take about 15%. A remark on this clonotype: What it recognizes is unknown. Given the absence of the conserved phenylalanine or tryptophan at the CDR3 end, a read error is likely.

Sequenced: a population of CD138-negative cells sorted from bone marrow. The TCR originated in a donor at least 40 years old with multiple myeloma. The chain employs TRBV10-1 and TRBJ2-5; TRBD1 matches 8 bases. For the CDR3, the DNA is TGCGCCAGCAGCCTCGACAGGGGAGAGACCCAGTACTCC. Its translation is CASSLDRGETQYS.